Listed below are T cell receptor beta chains from one sample, sequenced in a study of OX40 agonist ivuxolimab in advanced cancers. Profiling relied on immunoSEQ multiplex PCR, and the TCRdb table lists in-frame clones only, not all of them. The sample has roughly 32,000 clones; approximately 81% are singletons. The sequenced sample was CD4+ or CD8+ T cells sorted from blood, obtained in a trial of the OX40 agonist ivuxolimab. The source is an adult with an advanced solid tumor such as melanoma, head and neck, liver or kidney cancer. CDR3s leave out the opening cysteine and the closing phenylalanine or tryptophan. Each record gives: D gene, V gene, clone size, CDR3 protein. The D gene is left open where the match is weak. For some rows the clone size is stated as once, few or many, or as a class when expanded; others skip it.

d_gene: TRBD1; v_gene: TRBV6-1; abundance: -; CDR3aa: ASSDGQGAGELF
d_gene: -; v_gene: TRBV7-9; abundance: -; CDR3aa: ASSTDRNQPQH
d_gene: -; v_gene: TRBV2; abundance: -; CDR3aa: ASMWRSPSTDTQY
d_gene: TRBD1; v_gene: TRBV13; abundance: -; CDR3aa: ASSSGTGGLIYGYT
d_gene: TRBD1; v_gene: TRBV7-9; abundance: once; CDR3aa: ASRSTGDEQY
d_gene: -; v_gene: TRBV4-1; abundance: -; CDR3aa: ASSRAGTEETQY
d_gene: TRBD1; v_gene: TRBV19; abundance: -; CDR3aa: ASSMDREYAKNTEAF
d_gene: -; v_gene: TRBV5-1; abundance: -; CDR3aa: ASRGASYEQY
d_gene: TRBD2; v_gene: TRBV13; abundance: -; CDR3aa: ASGSGGADTQY
d_gene: -; v_gene: TRBV30; abundance: -; CDR3aa: AWNPSENTEAF
d_gene: -; v_gene: TRBV5-1; abundance: -; CDR3aa: ASSFSPGYGYT
d_gene: -; v_gene: TRBV4-1; abundance: -; CDR3aa: ASSQGAQASYEQY
d_gene: -; v_gene: TRBV11-2; abundance: -; CDR3aa: ASSWDTLGYEQY
d_gene: TRBD1; v_gene: TRBV19; abundance: -; CDR3aa: ASRDRGSQPQH
d_gene: -; v_gene: TRBV4-1; abundance: -; CDR3aa: ASSQERNSVYNEQF
d_gene: -; v_gene: TRBV10-1; abundance: -; CDR3aa: ASSESGDEQY
d_gene: TRBD1; v_gene: TRBV9; abundance: -; CDR3aa: ASSGGTGAYNEQF
d_gene: -; v_gene: TRBV6-5; abundance: -; CDR3aa: ASSLGRGTEAF
d_gene: -; v_gene: TRBV28; abundance: -; CDR3aa: ASSTPRISNTEAF
d_gene: TRBD2; v_gene: TRBV28; abundance: many; CDR3aa: ASTRGSGNEQF
d_gene: TRBD2; v_gene: TRBV19; abundance: -; CDR3aa: ASSSSGITDTQY
d_gene: TRBD2; v_gene: TRBV2; abundance: -; CDR3aa: ASRVAGGDNEQF
d_gene: TRBD2; v_gene: TRBV7-2; abundance: -; CDR3aa: ASSLAGREHGEQY
d_gene: -; v_gene: TRBV14; abundance: -; CDR3aa: ASSPGSRLNEQY
d_gene: -; v_gene: TRBV13; abundance: -; CDR3aa: ASSSGVIYEQY
d_gene: TRBD1; v_gene: TRBV28; abundance: -; CDR3aa: ASSFSRQGRLANYGYT
d_gene: -; v_gene: TRBV6-5; abundance: -; CDR3aa: ASGISQETQY
d_gene: -; v_gene: TRBV5-4; abundance: -; CDR3aa: ASRDSNSYEQY
d_gene: TRBD1; v_gene: TRBV18; abundance: once; CDR3aa: ASSSRGTEAF
d_gene: TRBD2; v_gene: TRBV9; abundance: -; CDR3aa: ASSVAPRAGGNNEQF
d_gene: -; v_gene: TRBV6-6; abundance: -; CDR3aa: ASSYSIIQPQH
d_gene: TRBD1; v_gene: TRBV30; abundance: -; CDR3aa: AWSVPGQWDTNYGYT
d_gene: -; v_gene: TRBV9; abundance: -; CDR3aa: ASSVEATWDEQF
d_gene: -; v_gene: TRBV6-1; abundance: once; CDR3aa: ASSEAYRTPWGYT
d_gene: -; v_gene: TRBV4-2; abundance: -; CDR3aa: ASSPPGGSGGELF
d_gene: TRBD1; v_gene: TRBV5-1; abundance: -; CDR3aa: ASSPGQIYEQY
d_gene: -; v_gene: TRBV2; abundance: few; CDR3aa: ASPGGAFTTEAF
d_gene: TRBD2; v_gene: TRBV11-1; abundance: -; CDR3aa: ASSALAGSNYEQY
d_gene: -; v_gene: TRBV5-4; abundance: -; CDR3aa: AADEGDTTNTGELF
d_gene: -; v_gene: TRBV6-1; abundance: -; CDR3aa: ASSEGGGNTEAF
d_gene: TRBD2; v_gene: TRBV11-2; abundance: -; CDR3aa: ASSLVQREGYNEQF
d_gene: -; v_gene: TRBV27; abundance: once; CDR3aa: ASSEPGGGGYT
d_gene: TRBD1; v_gene: TRBV19; abundance: -; CDR3aa: ASSIGGQGAEAF
d_gene: -; v_gene: TRBV28; abundance: few; CDR3aa: ASSFARRTDTQY
d_gene: -; v_gene: TRBV20-1; abundance: -; CDR3aa: SAPLNTEAF
d_gene: TRBD2; v_gene: TRBV9; abundance: -; CDR3aa: ASSPSGVRTDTQY
d_gene: -; v_gene: TRBV4-1; abundance: -; CDR3aa: ASSQEGSGYEQY
d_gene: -; v_gene: TRBV4-1; abundance: -; CDR3aa: ASSQVGGTEAF
d_gene: -; v_gene: TRBV5-1; abundance: -; CDR3aa: ASSLVDEETQY
d_gene: -; v_gene: TRBV27; abundance: -; CDR3aa: ASSSGETQY
d_gene: -; v_gene: TRBV10-3; abundance: -; CDR3aa: ATTDLGGRWSGTDTQY
d_gene: TRBD2; v_gene: TRBV6-4; abundance: -; CDR3aa: ASSSGGPESSYNEQF